The 25 T cell receptor beta chains in this list originate from one sample, sequenced in a study of T cells in Graves' hyperthyroidism and ophthalmopathy. RNA transcripts yielded amplified TCR beta CDR3 regions. The TCR CDR3 was amplified in a first-round RT-PCR using the HTBI primer set. TCRdb passed the multiplex PCR reads through MiXCR, listing each CDR3 protein once. The data hold some 770,000 distinct CDR3 sequences, with about 17% observed a single time. Material for sequencing was blood. All receptors derive from a young man with Graves' hyperthyroidism.

The chain carries TRBV6-2 or TRBV6-3 and TRBJ2-3; TRBD2 aligns across 12 bases. The CDR3 sequence is 15 residues long. After removal of 5 bases from V and 6 bases from J, the junction contained 6 bases not matched to a gene. CDR1 and CDR2 (germline): MNHEY, SVGEGT. This chain's CDR3 is CASSIRTSGKDTQYF. Written as DNA, the CDR3 is TGTGCCAGCAGTATACGGACTAGCGGGAAGGATACGCAGTATTTT.

The chain recombines TRBV7-2 with TRBJ2-7, with 13 bases that match TRBD2. Germline V CDR1 and CDR2: SGHTA, FQGNSA. V lost 5 bases, J lost 1 base, and 8 bases stayed unmatched. The CDR3 has 17 amino acids. The CDR3 protein is CASSLGLAGKPSYEQYF. CDR3 nucleotides: TGTGCCAGCAGCCTGGGACTAGCGGGGAAACCTTCCTACGAGCAGTACTTC. Full variable domain (missing parts from reference TRBV7-2 and TRBJ2-7): GAGVSQSPSNKVTEKGKDVELRCDPISGHTALYWYRQSLGQGLEFLIYFQGNSAPDKSGLPSDRFSAERTGGSVSTLTIQRTQQEDSAVYLCASSLGLAGKPSYEQYFGPGTRLTVT.

The rearrangement joins TRBV20-1 to TRBJ2-2; 8 bases fit TRBD1. The CDR3 has 14 residues. Germline values: CDR1 DFQATT, CDR2 SNEGSKA (reference sequence). The trim removed 6 bases at V and 1 base at J, leaving 4 bases unmatched. CDR3 amino acids: CSAPGTGNTGELFF. DNA for the CDR3: TGCAGTGCCCCTGGGACAGGGAACACCGGGGAGCTGTTTTTT.

This clonotype was detected a few times. This sequence joins TRBV20-1 and TRBJ2-2, with TRBD2 identical over 7 bases. In germline, CDR1 is DFQATT, CDR2 SNEGSKA (reference sequence). The CDR3 is made up of 15 amino acids. V shed 4 bases and J 5 bases; nucleotides not matched to a gene: 10. This CDR3 reads CSATPRRTRTGELFF. CDR3 DNA: TGCAGTGCTACCCCCCGACGGACTAGAACCGGGGAGCTGTTTTTT.

Ten or more counts support this clonotype. The V and J genes are TRBV6-1 and TRBJ2-5, with 9 bases identical to TRBD1. CDR1 and CDR2 from the germline V gene are MNHNS and SASEGT. The CDR3 extends over 14 amino acids. Trimming took 7 bases from V and 5 from J; bases not matched to a gene: 8. The chain's CDR3 is CASKEQGAEETQYF. The CDR3 DNA reads as TGTGCCAGCAAAGAACAGGGGGCGGAGGAGACCCAGTACTTC.

The rearrangement links TRBV10-3 to TRBJ2-7; TRBD2 matches at 8 bases. The CDR3 covers 13 residues. The ends lost 6 bases at V and 6 bases at J; junction bases unmatched: 7. Germline V gene data show CDR1 as ENHRY and CDR2 as SYGVKD. Here the CDR3 reads CAIRGAGESEQYF. The DNA for the CDR3 is TGTGCCATCAGGGGAGCGGGAGAATCCGAGCAGTACTTC.

This clonotype was observed a handful of times. The V gene is TRBV4-3, the J gene TRBJ1-3, with no clear D. Trimming shortened V by 1 base and J by 0 bases, and 7 bases separated the two germline ends. Germline V gene sequence: CDR1 LGHNA, CDR2 YSLEER. This CDR3 is built from 15 residues. The CDR3 sequence: CASSQGVSSGNTIYF. CDR3 nucleotide sequence: TGCGCCAGCAGCCAAGGGGTTAGCTCTGGAAACACCATATATTTT.

This clonotype appeared once. The chain links TRBV12-3 or TRBV12-4 to TRBJ2-3; no clear D. V gave up 3 bases and J gave up 0 bases, with 10 bases separating them. CDR3 length: 15 amino acids. The CDR3, as DNA: TGTGCCAGCAGTTTTCTTTCCCAAAGCACAGATACGCAGTATTTT. Protein: CASSFLSQSTDTQYF.

Ten or more counts support this clonotype. The V call is TRBV20-1, the J call TRBJ2-1; 8 bases map to TRBD2. Trimming at V came to 1 base and at J to 3 bases, leaving 11 bases not matched to a gene. This CDR3 is 17 amino acids long. CDR1 is DFQATT, CDR2 SNEGSKA, per germline (reference sequence). The CDR3 nucleotides are TGCAGTGCTAGAGTCTCCTTTATAGCGGGAAACTACAATGAGCAGTTCTTC. It codes for CSARVSFIAGNYNEQFF.

This clonotype was detected a few times. The chain carries TRBV7-2 and TRBJ2-7, with 9 bases fitting TRBD2. The CDR3 covers 17 residues. The germline CDR1 and CDR2 sequences are SGHTA and FQGNSA. The junction had 15 bases not matched to a gene; V was cut back by 5 bases and J by 4 bases. Written as DNA, the CDR3 is TGTGCCAGCAGCGCATGGGGGGCGGCTAGCGGGGCGTACGAGCAGTACTTC. It is translated as CASSAWGAASGAYEQYF.

J is TRBJ2-3 and V is TRBV11-1; 12 nucleotides line up with TRBD1. The CDR3 runs 15 residues. J lost 4 bases, V lost 5 bases, and 4 bases had no gene match. Germline CDR1 is SGHAT and CDR2 is FQDESV (reference sequence). CDR3 bases: TGTGCCAGCAGCACCGGGACAGGGGGCCCAGATACGCAGTATTTT. Amino acids: CASSTGTGGPDTQYF.

This clonotype was observed a few times. The gene calls are TRBV20-1 and TRBJ2-7; D gene ambiguous. CDR3 length equals 13 residues. In germline, CDR1 is DFQATT, CDR2 SNEGSKA (reference sequence). With 3 bases removed from V and 2 bases from J, the gap between germline ends came to 11 bases. CDR3 sequence (DNA): TGCAGTGCTAGTTCTAGAAAACCCTACGAGCAGTACTTC. Its protein is CSASSRKPYEQYF.

This clonotype was observed at least ten times. V usage is TRBV12-3 or TRBV12-4 and J usage is TRBJ2-3, with a tentative D call TRBD2 (6 bases). CDR3 length: 16 amino acids. Trimming took off 5 bases at V and 1 base at J, with 16 bases between the two ends. CDR3 sequence (DNA): TGTGCCAGCAGTCCCGGGACTCACATCCGCACAGATACGCAGTATTTT. It translates to CASSPGTHIRTDTQYF.

About this clonotype itself: This may arise from a read error, as a much more abundant clone is one base away. This CDR3 reads CASFSGTGGYETQYF. CDR3 in DNA: TGTGCCAGTTTTTCAGGGACAGGGGGCTATGAGACCCAGTACTTC. The chain uses TRBV7-2 and TRBJ2-5; 12 bases map to TRBD1. This CDR3 region has 15 residues. The V segment lost 9 bases and the J segment 5 bases; nucleotides outside the gene matches: 10. CDR1 is SGHTA and CDR2 is FQGNSA in the germline V gene.

This clonotype was counted only a few times. This CDR3 is CASPLPGQTYEQYF. The CDR3 DNA is TGTGCCAGCCCCCTGCCAGGACAGACCTACGAGCAGTACTTC. The V call is TRBV12-3 or TRBV12-4, the J call TRBJ2-7; a weak D match, TRBD1 (6 bases). V lost 8 bases and J 2 bases, leaving 16 bases between the germline ends. The CDR3 consists of 14 residues.

The genes are TRBV4-1 and TRBJ2-1, with D perhaps matching TRBD1 or TRBD2 (5 bases each). CDR1 is MGHRA and CDR2 is YSYEKL in the germline V gene. The CDR3 is made up of 17 amino acids. The V gene lost 2 bases and the J gene lost 5 bases, with 19 bases spanning the gap. CDR3 region: CASSQLASGTVDNEQFF. DNA for the CDR3: TGCGCCAGCAGCCAATTGGCTTCCGGGACGGTAGACAATGAGCAGTTCTTC.

This clonotype was recorded at least ten times. V and J are TRBV7-2 and TRBJ1-2; D possibly corresponds to TRBD1 (6 bases). V was pared by 0 bases and J by 6 bases, with 14 bases between. Germline-derived CDR1 and CDR2 are SGHTA and FQGNSA. The CDR3 totals 15 residues. The CDR3 protein is CASSLAPGEVNGYTF. For the CDR3, the DNA is TGTGCCAGCAGCTTAGCACCAGGGGAGGTGAATGGCTACACCTTC.

This chain links TRBV7-2 with TRBJ2-3; 13 nucleotides agree with TRBD2. CDR3 length equals 17 residues. The germline V gene encodes CDR1 SGHTA and CDR2 FQGNSA. The ends lost 9 bases at V and 8 bases at J; junction bases unmatched: 17. CDR3 sequence (DNA): TGTGCCAGTACTAGGGGCTGGGGGACTAGCGGGGCTGCTACGCAGTATTTT. Translated: CASTRGWGTSGAATQYF.

This clonotype occurred a few times. This chain uses TRBV20-1 with TRBJ1-2, with 8 positions matching TRBD1. CDR3 size: 11 residues. Losses at the gene ends were 6 bases for V and 5 bases for J; bases not matched to a gene: 2. The germline gives CDR1 DFQATT, CDR2 SNEGSKA (reference sequence). The CDR3 DNA sequence: TGCAGTGCCTGGACAGGGTATGGCTACACCTTC. Protein: CSAWTGYGYTF.

The chain couples TRBV20-1 to TRBJ1-1, with TRBD1 as a possible D gene (6 bases). Germline V gene sequence: CDR1 DFQATT, CDR2 SNEGSKA (reference sequence). The V and J ends lost 2 bases and 5 bases respectively, with 15 bases between them. CDR3 length equals 14 residues. The CDR3: CSARLGGARTEAFF. CDR3 sequence (DNA): TGCAGTGCTAGACTTGGGGGGGCGCGAACTGAAGCTTTCTTT.

The chain recombines TRBV5-1 with TRBJ2-1; TRBD2 matches 12 bases. From germline, CDR1 is SGHRS and CDR2 YFSETQ. The V gene end was trimmed by 0 bases and the J gene end by 8 bases; junction bases not matched to a gene: 6. The CDR3 spans 16 residues. CDR3 DNA sequence: TGCGCCAGCAGCTTGGGGACTAGCGGGATTGTCGATGAGCAGTTCTTC. Protein product: CASSLGTSGIVDEQFF.

The chain is built from TRBV9 and TRBJ2-1; D ambiguous. Trimming left V 0 bases short and J 2 bases short, with 12 bases between. Germline V lookup: CDR1 SGDLS, CDR2 YYNGEE. The CDR3 has 16 amino acids. The CDR3 DNA reads TGTGCCAGCAGCGTAGAATACGGTTCCCCCTACAATGAGCAGTTCTTC. The encoded protein is CASSVEYGSPYNEQFF.

This clonotype was seen only a few times. This chain uses TRBV12-3 or TRBV12-4 with TRBJ1-5; TRBD1 is a possible D gene (5 bases). This CDR3 spans 14 amino acids. The ends were cut back, 4 bases at V and 7 bases at J, with 14 bases in the middle. The CDR3 sequence is CASSSSPGGQPQHF. Here the CDR3 DNA reads TGTGCCAGCAGTTCCAGCCCGGGGGGGCAGCCCCAGCATTTT.

This clonotype was seen at least ten times. V and J are TRBV28 and TRBJ1-6; no clear D gene. The CDR3 sequence is 14 residues long. Trimming stripped 1 base from V and 9 bases from J, with 10 bases between. The germline V gene has CDR1 MDHEN and CDR2 SYDVKM. DNA of the CDR3: TGTGCCAGCAGTTTATCTGGCACGGGTTCACCCCTCCACTTT. Translating gives CASSLSGTGSPLHF.

This clonotype has a handful of counts. This chain uses TRBV27 with TRBJ2-5; 10 bases agree with TRBD2. CDR3 length: 16 residues. Germline CDR1 MNHEY, CDR2 SMNVEV (reference sequence). With V trimmed by 3 bases and J by 2 bases, 6 bases remained unmatched. The CDR3 is CASSFLASGGQETQYF. DNA for the CDR3: TGTGCCAGCAGTTTCCTGGCTAGCGGGGGTCAAGAGACCCAGTACTTC.